These 26 T cell receptor beta chains share one sample of origin, sequenced in a study of T-cell reconstitution after alpha-beta-depleted transplantation in children. This sample's TCRbeta library carried unique molecular identifier barcodes. TCRdb independently ran MiXCR on the PCR reads; one entry per CDR3 protein. This sample has 800,000 to 1,000,000 distinct CDR3 sequences, with roughly 31% found just once. Material: PBMCs, mostly from graft donor cells, obtained 360 days after TCRalphabeta/CD19-depleted stem cell transplant. The source is a boy in the first two years of life who had a stem cell transplant for SCID, so the T cells may come from the graft donor.

The chain joins TRBV20-1 to TRBJ1-1, with TRBD1 identical over 9 bases. The trim removed 6 bases at V and 5 bases at J, leaving 7 bases unmatched. The CDR3 is 13 amino acids. CDR1 DFQATT and CDR2 SNEGSKA come from the germline V gene (reference sequence). CDR3 sequence: CSANRDRATEAFF. In DNA, the CDR3 is TGCAGTGCAAACCGGGACAGGGCTACTGAAGCTTTCTTT.

On this clonotype itself: A much larger clone sits a single nucleotide away, making a read error possible. V gene TRBV14 combines with J gene TRBJ1-2; tentatively, D is TRBD1 (5 bases). The CDR3 loop spans 13 amino acids. V was pared by 4 bases and J by 6 bases, with 12 bases between. Germline assignment: CDR1 SGHDN and CDR2 FVKESK. Here the CDR3 DNA reads TGTGCCAGCAGCCTGACAGAGAACAATGGCTACACCTTC. This sequence encodes CASSLTENNGYTF.

The chain couples TRBV6-1 to TRBJ1-5; D remains unclear. The germline CDR1 and CDR2 sequences are MNHNS and SASEGT. The germline V and J ends were trimmed by 5 bases and 3 bases, with 14 bases remaining between them. The CDR3 has 15 amino acids. In nucleotides, the CDR3 is TGTGCCAGCAGTCCTAACCCGACGCTCAATCAGCCCCAGCATTTT. Translating gives CASSPNPTLNQPQHF.

This rearrangement joins TRBV18 to TRBJ2-1; no clear D. V was cut by 0 bases and J by 4 bases, with 7 bases left in between. This CDR3 spans 14 amino acids. Germline CDR1 and CDR2: KGHSH and LQKENI. The CDR3 is CASSPPVLYNEQFF. In DNA, the CDR3 is TGTGCCAGCTCACCACCGGTCTTATACAATGAGCAGTTCTTC.

J is TRBJ2-1 and V is TRBV20-1; D unresolved. V lost 2 bases and J lost 8, with 13 bases in between. Germline V gene data show CDR1 as DFQATT and CDR2 as SNEGSKA (reference sequence). CDR3 length equals 13 residues. The CDR3 DNA sequence: TGCAGTGCTAGATACATAGGGTCCCATGAGCAGTTCTTC. Translating it yields CSARYIGSHEQFF.

This clonotype was seen only a few times. The chain couples TRBV24-1 to TRBJ1-5; maybe TRBD1 (5 bases). Trimming removed 3 bases at V and 1 base at J, with 9 bases between. This CDR3 contains 15 residues. CDR1 and CDR2 from the germline V gene are KGHDR and SFDVKD. The CDR3 loop is CATSDKGVSNQPQHF. CDR3 coding DNA: TGTGCCACCAGTGATAAAGGGGTGAGCAATCAGCCCCAGCATTTT.

This clonotype was seen only a few times. V and J are TRBV6-1 and TRBJ2-7; 8 bases line up with TRBD1. Germline assignment: CDR1 MNHNS and CDR2 SASEGT. The CDR3 length is 15 residues. Trimming cost V 7 bases and J 0 bases; bases outside gene matches: 8. This chain's CDR3 is CASNLYRGSSYEQYF. The CDR3 DNA is TGTGCCAGCAACCTATACAGGGGGAGCTCCTACGAGCAGTACTTC.

This clonotype was seen just once. A much larger clone differs from this one at a single base, so this may be a read error. The J gene is TRBJ2-5, the V gene TRBV25-1; D call uncertain. CDR3 length: 11 amino acids. V was clipped by 2 bases and J by 5 bases, with 3 bases between them. From germline, CDR1 is MGHDK and CDR2 SYGVNS. In DNA, the CDR3 is TGTGCCAGCAGTGAAACGGAGACCCAGTACTTC. Its protein product is CASSETETQYF.

This clonotype has a count of ten or more. The chain employs TRBV29-1 and TRBJ1-1, with D unresolved. Per germline, CDR1 SQVTM and CDR2 ANQGSEA. Deletions cut 7 bases from V and 6 bases from J, with 9 bases between. This CDR3 is built from 10 residues. CDR3 sequence (DNA): TGCAGCGCCGTAAACGCTGAAGCTTTCTTT. Protein: CSAVNAEAFF.

The V and J genes are TRBV18 and TRBJ1-3, with D possibly being TRBD1 (6 bases). The CDR3 contains 15 residues. In germline, CDR1 is KGHSH, CDR2 LQKENI. V shed 6 bases and J shed 0 bases, with 12 bases lying between them. This CDR3 reads CASSRGGVSGNTIYF. DNA for the CDR3: TGTGCCAGCTCCCGCGGGGGCGTCTCTGGAAACACCATATATTTT. The variable domain in full, with the rest retrieved from reference TRBV18 and TRBJ1-3, is NAGVMQNPRHLVRRRGQEARLRCSPMKGHSHVYWYRQLPEEGLKFMVYLQKENIIDESGMPKERFSAEFPKEGPSILRIQQVVRGDSAAYFCASSRGGVSGNTIYFGEGSWLTVV.

The J gene is TRBJ2-7, the V gene TRBV4-3; D is unresolved. This CDR3 has 15 residues. From germline, CDR1 is LGHNA and CDR2 YSLEER. V lost 1 base to trimming and J lost 1 base, with 11 bases between them. For the CDR3, the DNA is TGCGCCAGCAGCCAAGTACATAAACCTTCCTACGAGCAGTACTTC. It translates to CASSQVHKPSYEQYF.

V usage is TRBV11-1 and J usage is TRBJ2-2, with 10 bases matching TRBD2. The CDR3 spans 18 residues. The germline CDR1 and CDR2 sequences are SGHAT and FQDESV (reference sequence). V lost 1 base, J lost 2 bases, and 7 bases stayed unmatched. CDR3 region: CASSLVLLAGINTGELFF. CDR3 DNA: TGTGCCAGCAGCTTAGTACTACTAGCGGGGATAAACACCGGGGAGCTGTTTTTT.

The gene calls are TRBV7-2 and TRBJ2-3; TRBD2 might be the D (6 bases). Germline values: CDR1 SGHTA, CDR2 FQGNSA. V lost 3 bases and J lost 3, with 13 bases in between. The CDR3 runs 15 residues. CDR3 in DNA: TGTGCCAGCAGCTTGACTAGTGGGACGACAGATACGCAGTATTTT. Translating gives CASSLTSGTTDTQYF.

The table lists this clonotype with a few counts. CDR3 DNA: TGTGCCAGTCATGGGGGGAGGGAAGAGCAGCCCCAGCATTTT. Amino acid sequence: CASHGGREEQPQHF. The chain recombines TRBV19 with TRBJ1-5, with a possible D match to TRBD1 (5 bases). V lost 8 bases to trimming and J lost 7 bases, with 18 bases between them. Germline values: CDR1 LNHDA, CDR2 SQIVND (reference sequence). The CDR3 has 14 residues.

The sample holds one count of this clonotype. The rearrangement uses TRBV5-1 and TRBJ2-1; 8 positions agree with TRBD2. Germline CDR1 is SGHRS and CDR2 is YFSETQ. The CDR3 sequence is 18 residues long. Trimming at V came to 0 bases and at J to 0 bases, leaving 8 bases not matched to a gene. As DNA, the CDR3 is TGCGCCAGCAGCTTGGCTCCACTAGCGGCGAGCTCCTACAATGAGCAGTTCTTC. As protein: CASSLAPLAASSYNEQFF. The full variable domain, with the rest looked up from reference TRBV5-1 and TRBJ2-1, is KAGVTQTPRYLIKTRGQQVTLSCSPISGHRSVSWYQQTPGQGLQFLFEYFSETQRNKGNFPGRFSGRQFSNSRSEMNVSTLELGDSALYLCASSLAPLAASSYNEQFFGPGTRLTVL.

A word on this clonotype: Germline and junction disagree at one end, which may indicate a read error. The CDR3 here is CASSREAGSYSEQFF. The CDR3 DNA sequence: TGTGCCAGCAGCCGAGAAGCGGGGAGCTACAGTGAGCAGTTCTTC. This chain joins TRBV4-2 and TRBJ2-1; 7 bases agree with TRBD2. The CDR3 covers 15 residues. Germline V gene data show CDR1 as LGHNA and CDR2 as YNFKEQ.

This clonotype was picked up many times. The chain is built from TRBV18 and TRBJ2-3; 9 positions match TRBD1. Germline V gene data show CDR1 as KGHSH and CDR2 as LQKENI. Trimming took 6 bases from V and 4 from J; bases not matched to a gene: 8. This CDR3 contains 15 residues. This chain's CDR3 is CASSSTGGRADTQYF. As DNA, the CDR3 is TGTGCCAGCTCTTCGACAGGGGGTCGAGCAGATACGCAGTATTTT.

This clonotype was seen a handful of times. The rearrangement joins TRBV4-1 to TRBJ2-1; D remains ambiguous. Trimming took off 0 bases at V and 6 bases at J, with 9 bases between the two ends. Germline CDR1 reads MGHRA; CDR2 reads YSYEKL. CDR3 length: 14 residues. The CDR3 reads CASSQDWAPNEQFF. The DNA of the CDR3 is TGCGCCAGCAGCCAAGATTGGGCACCCAATGAGCAGTTCTTC.

This clonotype turned up a few times. V and J are TRBV6-6 and TRBJ1-1; a possible D gene is TRBD1 (5 bases). The V end lost 11 bases, the J end lost 1 base, and 8 bases lay between the germline ends. Germline V gene lookup returns CDR1 MNHNY and CDR2 SVGAGI (reference sequence). The length of the CDR3 is 11 residues. CDR3 amino acids: CAGDRNTEAFF. The CDR3 region has the DNA TGTGCCGGAGACAGGAACACTGAAGCTTTCTTT.

This clonotype was seen a handful of times. The chain links TRBV28 to TRBJ2-7, with 16 bases lining up with TRBD2. There are 18 residues in the CDR3. Looked up from germline, CDR1 is MDHEN and CDR2 is SYDVKM. The J segment lost 0 bases and the V segment lost 4 bases, leaving 6 bases of the junction unmatched. The CDR3 region has the DNA TGTGCCAGCAGTTCCCCGGGACTAGCGGGGGGGCCCTCCTACGAGCAGTACTTC. Protein product: CASSSPGLAGGPSYEQYF.

CDR3 loop: CASSLAGIEKLFF. The CDR3 DNA reads TGTGCCAGCAGCTTGGCAGGGATTGAAAAACTGTTTTTT. J is TRBJ1-4 and V is TRBV5-5, with D perhaps matching TRBD1 (5 bases). The CDR3 has 13 amino acids. Per germline, CDR1 SGHKS and CDR2 YYEKEE (reference sequence). V was cut by 0 bases and J by 7 bases, with 7 bases left in between.

The chain uses TRBV7-9 and TRBJ2-1; no clear D gene. In germline, CDR1 is SEHNR, CDR2 FQNEAQ (reference sequence). The V end lost 6 bases, the J end lost 6 bases, and 12 bases lay between the germline ends. The CDR3 is 13 residues long. The CDR3 coding sequence is TGTGCCAGCAGTCCCTACATTTCCAATGAGCAGTTCTTC. Encoded protein: CASSPYISNEQFF.

The chain couples TRBV5-1 to TRBJ1-2; 8 nucleotides match TRBD1. Unmatched junction bases numbered 12, after V lost 0 bases and J lost 8 bases. The CDR3 totals 16 residues. CDR1 is SGHRS and CDR2 is YFSETQ in the germline V gene. CDR3 loop: CASSLEQGVRLKGYTF. For the CDR3, the DNA is TGCGCCAGCAGCTTGGAACAGGGGGTCCGCTTGAAAGGCTACACCTTC.

The chain joins TRBV5-1 to TRBJ2-1, with 8 bases aligning to TRBD2. CDR1 and CDR2 from the germline V gene are SGHRS and YFSETQ. After removal of 8 bases from V and 9 bases from J, the junction contained 13 bases not matched to a gene. This CDR3 has 14 residues. The CDR3 is CASNPGTRSSEQFF. In nucleotides, the CDR3 is TGCGCCAGTAACCCCGGGACTAGATCTAGTGAGCAGTTCTTC.

The chain carries TRBV7-9 and TRBJ2-7; 9 positions match TRBD1. Per the germline V gene, CDR1 is SEHNR and CDR2 is FQNEAQ (reference sequence). J gave up 6 bases and V 7 bases, and 13 bases lay outside the gene matches. The CDR3 spans 15 residues. The CDR3, as DNA: TGTGCCAGCACCACCCCGGGACAGGGCCTGGGCGAGCAGTACTTC. Translating gives CASTTPGQGLGEQYF.

The rearrangement joins TRBV20-1 to TRBJ2-1, with D perhaps TRBD2 (6 bases). Germline lookup yields CDR1 DFQATT and CDR2 SNEGSKA (reference sequence). The CDR3 is 15 amino acids. The V gene lost 5 bases and the J gene lost 6 bases, with 20 bases spanning the gap. The CDR3 is CSARMAGRSANEQFF. The CDR3 nucleotides are TGCAGTGCTCGGATGGCGGGGAGATCGGCCAATGAGCAGTTCTTC.